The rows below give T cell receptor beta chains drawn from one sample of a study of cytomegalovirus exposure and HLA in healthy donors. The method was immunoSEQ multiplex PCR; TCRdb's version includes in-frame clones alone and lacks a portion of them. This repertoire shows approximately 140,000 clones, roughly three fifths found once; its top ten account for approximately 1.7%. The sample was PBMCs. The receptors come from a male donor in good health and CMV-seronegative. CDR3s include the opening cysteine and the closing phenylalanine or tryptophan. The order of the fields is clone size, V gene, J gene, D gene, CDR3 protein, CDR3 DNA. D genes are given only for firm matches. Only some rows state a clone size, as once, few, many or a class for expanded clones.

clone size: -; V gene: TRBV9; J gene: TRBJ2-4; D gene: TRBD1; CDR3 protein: CASSLGGPKNIQYF; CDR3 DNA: TGTGCCAGCAGCCTAGGGGGCCCCAAAAACATTCAGTACTTC
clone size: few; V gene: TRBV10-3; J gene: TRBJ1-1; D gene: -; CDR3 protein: CAISDPWTDEAFF; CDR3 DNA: TGTGCCATCAGTGATCCCTGGACAGATGAAGCTTTCTTT
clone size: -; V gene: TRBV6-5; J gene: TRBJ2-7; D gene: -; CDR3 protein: CASSYSTEGYEQYF; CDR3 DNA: TGTGCCAGCAGTTACTCGACCGAGGGCTACGAGCAGTACTTC
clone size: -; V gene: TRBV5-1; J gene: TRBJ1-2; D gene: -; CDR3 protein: CASSQRQNYGYTF; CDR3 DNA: TGCGCCAGCAGCCAACGACAGAACTATGGCTACACCTTC
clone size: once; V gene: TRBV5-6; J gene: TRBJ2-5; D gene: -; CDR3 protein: CASSPRKSWSTSGAEYF; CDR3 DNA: TGTGCCAGCAGCCCGCGCAAATCTTGGAGTACTTCTGGAGCGGAGTACTTC
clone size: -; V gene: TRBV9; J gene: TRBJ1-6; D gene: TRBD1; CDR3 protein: CASSGGQGVRGYNSPLHF; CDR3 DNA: TGTGCCAGCAGCGGGGGACAGGGCGTGCGGGGCTATAATTCACCCCTCCACTTT
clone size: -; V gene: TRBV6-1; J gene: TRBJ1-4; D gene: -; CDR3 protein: CASSEDLWQGNEKLFF; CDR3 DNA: TGTGCCAGCAGTGAAGATTTGTGGCAGGGTAATGAAAAACTGTTTTTT
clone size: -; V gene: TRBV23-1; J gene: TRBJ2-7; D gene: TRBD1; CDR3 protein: CASRQGQGKSYEQYF; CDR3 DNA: TGCGCCAGCAGGCAGGGACAGGGTAAATCCTACGAGCAGTACTTC
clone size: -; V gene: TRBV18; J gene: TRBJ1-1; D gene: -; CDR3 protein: CASHDGGETEAFF; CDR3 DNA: TGTGCCAGTCACGACGGCGGAGAAACTGAAGCTTTCTTT
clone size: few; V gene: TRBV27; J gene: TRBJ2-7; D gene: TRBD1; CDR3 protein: CASSWGQGAYEQYF; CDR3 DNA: TGTGCCAGCAGTTGGGGACAGGGTGCTTATGAGCAGTACTTC
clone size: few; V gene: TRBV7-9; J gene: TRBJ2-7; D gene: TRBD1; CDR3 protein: CASSTGGHEQYF; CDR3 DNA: TGTGCCAGCAGTACAGGGGGTCACGAGCAGTACTTC
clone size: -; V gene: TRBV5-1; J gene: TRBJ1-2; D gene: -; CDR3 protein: CASSFNGEDGYTF; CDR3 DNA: TGCGCCAGCAGCTTCAACGGTGAGGATGGCTACACCTTC
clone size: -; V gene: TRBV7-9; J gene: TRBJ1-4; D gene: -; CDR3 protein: CASSSVATNEKLFF; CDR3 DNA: TGTGCCAGCAGCTCAGTTGCAACTAATGAAAAACTGTTTTTT
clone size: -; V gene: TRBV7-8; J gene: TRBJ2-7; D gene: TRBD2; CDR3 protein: CASSLESGGAGYEQYF; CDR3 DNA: TGTGCCAGCAGTTTAGAGAGCGGGGGGGCGGGCTACGAGCAGTACTTC
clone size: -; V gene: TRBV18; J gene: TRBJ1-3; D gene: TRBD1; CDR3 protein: CASSSLQGANAGNTIYF; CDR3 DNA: TGTGCCAGCTCATCTTTGCAGGGGGCCAATGCTGGAAACACCATATATTTT
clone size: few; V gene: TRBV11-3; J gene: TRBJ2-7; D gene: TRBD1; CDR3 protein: CASSLRTGPTYEQYF; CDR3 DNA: TGTGCCAGCAGCTTGCGGACAGGACCTACCTACGAGCAGTACTTC
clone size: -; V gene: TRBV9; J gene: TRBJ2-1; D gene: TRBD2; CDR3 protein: CASSVGQRGPYNEQFF; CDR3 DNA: TGTGCCAGCAGCGTAGGCCAGCGGGGGCCCTACAATGAGCAGTTCTTC
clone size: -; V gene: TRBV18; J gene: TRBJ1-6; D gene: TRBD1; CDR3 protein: CASSRGTGGVYNSPLHF; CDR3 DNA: TGTGCCAGCTCACGAGGGACAGGGGGCGTTTATAATTCACCCCTCCACTTT
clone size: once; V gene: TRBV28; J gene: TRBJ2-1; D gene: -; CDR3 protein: CASTSPTIARSYNEQFF; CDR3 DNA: TGTGCCAGCACCAGCCCCACTATAGCCCGCTCCTACAATGAGCAGTTCTTC
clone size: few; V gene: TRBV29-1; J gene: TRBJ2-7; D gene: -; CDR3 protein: CSVESGSDEQYF; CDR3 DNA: TGCAGCGTTGAGTCGGGGTCGGACGAGCAGTACTTC
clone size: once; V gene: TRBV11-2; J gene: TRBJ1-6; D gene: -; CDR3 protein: CASSSIQGFDSPLHF; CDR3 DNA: TGTGCCAGCAGCTCAATCCAGGGTTTCGATTCACCCCTCCACTTT
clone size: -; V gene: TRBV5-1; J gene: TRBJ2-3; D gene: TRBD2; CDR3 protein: CASGTSDPTDTQYF; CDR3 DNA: TGCGCCAGCGGGACTAGCGACCCCACAGATACGCAGTATTTT
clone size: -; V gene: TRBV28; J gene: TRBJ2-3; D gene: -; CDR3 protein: CASAGLPTDTQYF; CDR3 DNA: TGTGCCAGTGCGGGACTCCCCACAGATACGCAGTATTTT
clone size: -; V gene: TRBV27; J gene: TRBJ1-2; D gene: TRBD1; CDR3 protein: CASSLWTGNGYTF; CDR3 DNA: TGTGCCAGCAGTTTATGGACAGGGAACGGCTACACCTTC
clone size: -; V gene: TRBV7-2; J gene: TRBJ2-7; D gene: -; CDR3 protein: CASSLGPGSYEQYF; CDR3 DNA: TGTGCCAGCAGCTTAGGACCAGGGTCCTACGAGCAGTACTTC
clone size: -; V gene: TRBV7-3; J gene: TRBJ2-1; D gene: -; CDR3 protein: CASSHRAGISYNEQFF; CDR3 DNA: TGTGCCAGCAGCCACCGGGCCGGGATTTCCTACAATGAGCAGTTCTTC
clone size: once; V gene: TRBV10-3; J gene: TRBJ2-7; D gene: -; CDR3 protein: CAISARQDYEQYF; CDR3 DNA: TGTGCCATCAGTGCCCGACAGGACTACGAGCAGTACTTC
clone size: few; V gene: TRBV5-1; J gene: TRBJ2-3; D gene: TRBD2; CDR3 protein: CASSLGLAGGPSTDTQYF; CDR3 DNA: TGCGCCAGCAGCTTGGGACTAGCGGGGGGGCCGAGCACAGATACGCAGTATTTT
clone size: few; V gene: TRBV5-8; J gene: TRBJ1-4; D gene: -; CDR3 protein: CASSLREVEGEKLFF; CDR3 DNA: TGTGCCAGCAGCTTGCGTGAAGTCGAGGGAGAAAAACTGTTTTTT
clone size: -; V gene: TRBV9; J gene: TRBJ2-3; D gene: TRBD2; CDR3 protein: CASSVGVSGGGTDTQYF; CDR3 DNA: TGTGCCAGCAGCGTAGGAGTTAGCGGGGGTGGTACAGATACGCAGTATTTT
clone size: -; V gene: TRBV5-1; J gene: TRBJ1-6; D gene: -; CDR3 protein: CASSLALSGKESPLHF; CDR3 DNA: TGCGCCAGCAGCTTGGCCTTATCAGGGAAGGAATCACCCCTCCACTTT
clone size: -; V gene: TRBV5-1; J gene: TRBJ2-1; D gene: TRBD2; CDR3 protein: CASSSVAGGLNEQFF; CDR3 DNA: TGCGCCAGCAGCTCAGTAGCGGGGGGGCTGAATGAGCAGTTCTTC
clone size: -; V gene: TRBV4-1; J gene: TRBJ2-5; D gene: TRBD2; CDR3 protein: CASSQGLPETQYF; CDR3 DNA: TGCGCCAGCAGCCAGGGACTACCGGAGACCCAGTACTTC
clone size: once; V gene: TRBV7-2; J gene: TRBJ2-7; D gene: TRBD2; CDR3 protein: CASSRRLAGGIDEQYF; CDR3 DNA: TGTGCCAGCAGCCGACGACTAGCGGGGGGGATCGACGAGCAGTACTTC
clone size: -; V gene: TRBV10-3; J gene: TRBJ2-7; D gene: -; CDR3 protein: CAIRDDTTSYEQYF; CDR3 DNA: TGTGCCATCAGAGACGACACAACCTCCTACGAGCAGTACTTC
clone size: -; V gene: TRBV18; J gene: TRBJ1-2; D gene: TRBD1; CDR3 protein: CASSPPANRGDF; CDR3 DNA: TGTGCCAGCTCACCACCTGCAAACAGGGGGGACTTC
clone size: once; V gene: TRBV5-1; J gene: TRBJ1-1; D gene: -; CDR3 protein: CASSLEPTGSVEAFF; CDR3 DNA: TGCGCCAGCAGCTTGGAGCCTACAGGGTCTGTTGAAGCTTTCTTT
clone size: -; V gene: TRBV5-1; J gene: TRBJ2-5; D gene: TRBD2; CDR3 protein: CASSLSRDYGQETQYF; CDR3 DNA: TGCGCCAGCAGCTTGTCCCGGGACTACGGACAAGAGACCCAGTACTTC
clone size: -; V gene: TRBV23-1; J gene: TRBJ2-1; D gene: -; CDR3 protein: CASSQSVEPSLPYNEQFF; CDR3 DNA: TGCGCCAGCAGTCAATCGGTAGAACCATCCCTGCCCTACAATGAGCAGTTCTTC
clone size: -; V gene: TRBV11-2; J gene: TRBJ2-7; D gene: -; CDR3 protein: CASSLAVEQYF; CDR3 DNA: TGTGCCAGCAGCTTAGCGGTCGAGCAGTACTTC
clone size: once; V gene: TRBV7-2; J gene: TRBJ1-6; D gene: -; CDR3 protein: CASSFMSSPLHF; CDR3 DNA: TGTGCCAGCAGCTTTATGAGTTCACCCCTCCACTTT
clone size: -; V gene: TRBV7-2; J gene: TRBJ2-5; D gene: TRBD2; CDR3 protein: CASSLAGGGIRETQYF; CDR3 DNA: TGTGCCAGCAGCTTAGCCGGCGGGGGGATTCGAGAGACCCAGTACTTC
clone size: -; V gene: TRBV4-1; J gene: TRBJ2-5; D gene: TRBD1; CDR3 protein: CASSPGQAQETQYF; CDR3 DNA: TGCGCCAGCTCCCCGGGACAGGCGCAAGAGACCCAGTACTTC
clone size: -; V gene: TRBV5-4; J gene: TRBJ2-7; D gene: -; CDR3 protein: CASSPDPAVRTYEQYF; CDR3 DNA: TGTGCCAGCAGCCCCGACCCTGCGGTTCGAACCTACGAGCAGTACTTC
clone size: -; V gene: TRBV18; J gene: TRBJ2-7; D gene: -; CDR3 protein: CASAEQEEDEQYF; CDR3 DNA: TGTGCCAGCGCAGAGCAGGAAGAAGACGAGCAGTACTTC
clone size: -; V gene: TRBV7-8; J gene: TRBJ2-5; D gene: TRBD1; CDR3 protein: CASSTRTGWQTQYF; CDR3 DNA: TGTGCCAGCAGCACTAGGACAGGGTGGCAGACCCAGTACTTC
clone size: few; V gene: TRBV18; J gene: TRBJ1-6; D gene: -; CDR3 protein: CASSPGLGPNSPLHF; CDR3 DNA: TGTGCCAGCTCACCAGGCCTGGGGCCCAATTCACCCCTCCACTTT
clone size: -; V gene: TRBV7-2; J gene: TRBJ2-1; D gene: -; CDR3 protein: CASSFFVSPNNEQFF; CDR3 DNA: TGTGCCAGCAGCTTTTTCGTATCTCCTAACAATGAGCAGTTCTTC
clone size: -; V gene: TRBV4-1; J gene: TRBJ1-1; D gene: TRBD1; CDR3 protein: CASSLLGQGGTEAFF; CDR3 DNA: TGCGCCAGCAGCCTCCTTGGACAGGGGGGCACTGAAGCTTTCTTT
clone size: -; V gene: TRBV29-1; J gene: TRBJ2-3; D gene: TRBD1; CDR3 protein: CSAGQGDTQYF; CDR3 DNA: TGCAGCGCCGGACAGGGCGATACGCAGTATTTT
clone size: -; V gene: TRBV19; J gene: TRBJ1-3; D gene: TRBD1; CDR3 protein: CASSAFGDRVGNTIYF; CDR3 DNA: TGTGCCAGTAGTGCCTTTGGGGACAGGGTTGGAAACACCATATATTTT
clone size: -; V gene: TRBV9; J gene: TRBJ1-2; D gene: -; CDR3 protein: CASSPPGGLGYGYTF; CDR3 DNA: TGTGCCAGCAGCCCACCCGGAGGCCTGGGCTATGGCTACACCTTC
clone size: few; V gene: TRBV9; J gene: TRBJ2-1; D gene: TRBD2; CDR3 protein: CASSVFERGGTNEQFF; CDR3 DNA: TGTGCCAGCAGCGTTTTCGAGCGGGGGGGCACGAATGAGCAGTTCTTC
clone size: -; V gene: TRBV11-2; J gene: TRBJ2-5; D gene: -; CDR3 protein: CASSSSGTTAGTQYF; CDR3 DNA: TGTGCCAGCAGCTCCTCCGGGACCACAGCGGGGACCCAGTACTTC
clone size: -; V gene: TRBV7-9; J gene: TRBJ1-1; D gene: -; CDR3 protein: CASSLALVMNTEAFF; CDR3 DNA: TGTGCCAGCAGCTTAGCGCTAGTGATGAACACTGAAGCTTTCTTT
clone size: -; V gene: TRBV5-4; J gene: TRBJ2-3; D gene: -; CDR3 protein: CASSGSEEFTQYF; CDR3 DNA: TGTGCCAGCAGCGGATCAGAGGAGTTTACGCAGTATTTT
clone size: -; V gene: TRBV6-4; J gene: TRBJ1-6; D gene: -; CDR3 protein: CASSDTPKGGWELSYNSPLHF; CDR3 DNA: TGTGCCAGCAGTGACACCCCCAAGGGAGGATGGGAGCTATCCTATAATTCACCCCTCCACTTT